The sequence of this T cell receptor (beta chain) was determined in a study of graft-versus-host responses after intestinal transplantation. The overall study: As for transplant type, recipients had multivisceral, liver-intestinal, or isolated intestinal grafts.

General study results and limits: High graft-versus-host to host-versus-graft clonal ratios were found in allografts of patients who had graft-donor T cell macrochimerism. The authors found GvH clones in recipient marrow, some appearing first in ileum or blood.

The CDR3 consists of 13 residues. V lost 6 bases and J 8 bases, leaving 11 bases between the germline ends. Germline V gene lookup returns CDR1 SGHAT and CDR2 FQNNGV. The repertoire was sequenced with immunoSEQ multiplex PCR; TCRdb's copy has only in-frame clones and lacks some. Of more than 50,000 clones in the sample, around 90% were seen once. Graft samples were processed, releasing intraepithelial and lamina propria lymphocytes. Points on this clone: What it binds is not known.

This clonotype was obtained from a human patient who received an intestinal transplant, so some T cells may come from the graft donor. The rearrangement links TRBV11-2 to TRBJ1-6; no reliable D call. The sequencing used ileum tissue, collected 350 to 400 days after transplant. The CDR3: CASSETSYSPLHF. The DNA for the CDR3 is TGTGCCAGCAGTGAGACGAGCTATTCACCCCTCCACTTT.